Included here is one T cell receptor beta chain sequence, with context. Its target is unknown. These data belong to a study of T cell repertoires in cytomegalovirus infection. Background on the study: Used in the study were CMV epitopes, some recently identified and HLA-C-restricted, others well-studied and HLA-B-restricted. An indication of both CMV infection and matching HLA type came from public TCR beta signatures.

V was pared by 7 bases and J by 8 bases, with 18 bases between. CDR3 size: 14 residues. Germline values: CDR1 MNHNY, CDR2 SVGAGI (reference sequence). Via MiXCR, TCRdb re-called the reads, giving one row per CDR3 protein. The table has tens of thousands of distinct CDR3 sequences, less than 30% seen once. Whole-study results and caveats: Adding up the frequency of public TCR beta families identified people who carried CMV plus the relevant HLA. Dominating the ex vivo response were HLA-C-restricted CMV-specific TCR beta clonotypes.

The sample here was CD8+ T cells from cultured PBMCs, taken from culture after CMV antigen stimulation. This rearrangement joins TRBV6-6 to TRBJ2-1; D remains unclear. The sequence derives from a human donor in good health (CMV status not recorded). Some clones in this sample may be carry-over from other donors' samples. This CDR3 is CASIFAPLGDEQFF. The CDR3 DNA reads TGTGCCAGCATCTTCGCCCCGCTGGGTGATGAGCAGTTCTTC.